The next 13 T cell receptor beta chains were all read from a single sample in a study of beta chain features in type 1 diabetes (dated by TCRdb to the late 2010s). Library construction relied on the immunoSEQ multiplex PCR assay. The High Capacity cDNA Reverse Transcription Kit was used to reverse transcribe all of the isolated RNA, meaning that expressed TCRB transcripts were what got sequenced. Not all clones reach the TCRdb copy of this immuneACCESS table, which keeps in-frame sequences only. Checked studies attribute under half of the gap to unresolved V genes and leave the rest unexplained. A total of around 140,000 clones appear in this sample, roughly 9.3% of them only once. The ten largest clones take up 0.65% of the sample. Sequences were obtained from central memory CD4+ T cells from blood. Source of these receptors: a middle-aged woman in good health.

The CDR3 DNA follows: TGTGCCAGCAGCCCAAAATCGGGGGTCCCCGGGGAGCTGTTTTTT. Translated: CASSPKSGVPGELFF. The rearrangement uses TRBV27 and TRBJ2-2, with a tentative D call TRBD2 (6 bases). With 6 bases removed from V and 6 bases from J, the gap between germline ends came to 17 bases. CDR3 length: 15 residues. Germline V gene data show CDR1 as MNHEY and CDR2 as SMNVEV (reference sequence).

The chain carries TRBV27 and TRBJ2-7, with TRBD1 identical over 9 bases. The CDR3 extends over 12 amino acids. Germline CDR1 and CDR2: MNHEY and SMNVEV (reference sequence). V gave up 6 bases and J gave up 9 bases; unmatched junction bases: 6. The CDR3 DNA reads TGTGCCAGCAGAACAGGGGGCCGCGCGCAGTACTTC. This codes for CASRTGGRAQYF.

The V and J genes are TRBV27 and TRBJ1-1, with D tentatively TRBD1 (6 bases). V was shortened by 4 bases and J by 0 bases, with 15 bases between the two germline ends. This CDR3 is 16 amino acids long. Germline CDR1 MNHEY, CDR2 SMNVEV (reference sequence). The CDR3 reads CASSSTGLGVNTEAFF. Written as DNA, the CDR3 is TGTGCCAGCAGTTCAACAGGGTTGGGAGTGAACACTGAAGCTTTCTTT.

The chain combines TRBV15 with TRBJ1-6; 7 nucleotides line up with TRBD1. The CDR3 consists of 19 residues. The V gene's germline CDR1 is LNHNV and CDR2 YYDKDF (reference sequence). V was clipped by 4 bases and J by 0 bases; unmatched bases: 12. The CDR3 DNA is TGTGCCACCAGCATCCGACAGGGCCCTCGAAGCTCCTATAATTCACCCCTCCACTTT. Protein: CATSIRQGPRSSYNSPLHF. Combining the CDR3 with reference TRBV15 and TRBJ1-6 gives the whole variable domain DAMVIQNPRYQVTQFGKPVTLSCSQTLNHNVMYWYQQKSSQAPKLLFHYYDKDFNNEADTPDNFQSRRPNTSFCFLDIRSPGLGDTAMYLCATSIRQGPRSSYNSPLHFGNGTRLTVT.

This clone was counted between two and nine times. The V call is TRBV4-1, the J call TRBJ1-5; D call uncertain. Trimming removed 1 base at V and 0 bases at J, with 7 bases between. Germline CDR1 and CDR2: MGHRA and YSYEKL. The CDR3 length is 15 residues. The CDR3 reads CASSQGQYSNQPQHF. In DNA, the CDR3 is TGCGCCAGCAGCCAAGGTCAGTATAGCAATCAGCCCCAGCATTTT.

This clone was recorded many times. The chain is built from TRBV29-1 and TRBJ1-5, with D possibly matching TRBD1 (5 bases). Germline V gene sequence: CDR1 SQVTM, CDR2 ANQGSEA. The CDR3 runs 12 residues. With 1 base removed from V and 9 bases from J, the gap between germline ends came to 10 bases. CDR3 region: CSVEVNGGPQHF. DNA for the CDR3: TGCAGCGTTGAAGTAAACGGGGGGCCCCAGCATTTT.

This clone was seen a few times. The CDR3 is CASSRQASGGNTIYF. CDR3 nucleotides: TGTGCCAGCAGTCGACAGGCCTCGGGAGGAAACACCATATATTTT. V and J are TRBV6-5 and TRBJ1-3; TRBD1 is a possible D gene (6 bases). The germline V gene has CDR1 MNHEY and CDR2 SVGAGI. This CDR3 is 15 amino acids long. V was shortened by 5 bases and J by 4 bases, with 15 bases between the two germline ends.

The CDR3 nucleotides are TGTGCCAGCAGTGCGAGCGGGGTCAACACCGGGGAGCTGTTTTTT. Translating gives CASSASGVNTGELFF. The chain combines TRBV2 with TRBJ2-2, with TRBD2 identical over 7 bases. The CDR3 is 15 amino acids. The V segment lost 4 bases and the J segment 2 bases; nucleotides outside the gene matches: 4. Per the germline V gene, CDR1 is SNHLY and CDR2 is FYNNEI.

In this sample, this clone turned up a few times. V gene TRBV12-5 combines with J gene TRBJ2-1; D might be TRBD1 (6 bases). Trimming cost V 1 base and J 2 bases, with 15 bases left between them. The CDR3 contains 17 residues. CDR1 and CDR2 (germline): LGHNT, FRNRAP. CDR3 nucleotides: TGTGCTAGTGGTTTGGGGAAATCAGGGGTGCCCTACAATGAGCAGTTCTTC. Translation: CASGLGKSGVPYNEQFF.

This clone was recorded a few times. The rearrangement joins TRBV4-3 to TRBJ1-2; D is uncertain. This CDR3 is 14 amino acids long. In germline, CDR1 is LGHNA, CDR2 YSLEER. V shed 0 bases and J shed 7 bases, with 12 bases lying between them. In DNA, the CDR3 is TGCGCCAGCAGCCAAGATCCCGGGATCTCTGGCTACACCTTC. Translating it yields CASSQDPGISGYTF.

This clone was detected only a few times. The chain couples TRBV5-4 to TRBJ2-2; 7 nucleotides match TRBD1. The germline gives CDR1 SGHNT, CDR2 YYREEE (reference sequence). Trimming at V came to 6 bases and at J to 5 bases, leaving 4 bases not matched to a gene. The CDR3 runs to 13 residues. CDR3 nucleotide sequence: TGTGCCAGCATCAGACAGGGAACCGGGGAGCTGTTTTTT. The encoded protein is CASIRQGTGELFF.

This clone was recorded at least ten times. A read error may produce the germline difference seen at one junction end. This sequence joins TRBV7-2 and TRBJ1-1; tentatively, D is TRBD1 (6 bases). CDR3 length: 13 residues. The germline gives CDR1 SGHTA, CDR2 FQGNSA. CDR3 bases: TGTGCCACCAGCAGGGGTCCCAACACTGAAGCTTTCTTT. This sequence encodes CATSRGPNTEAFF.

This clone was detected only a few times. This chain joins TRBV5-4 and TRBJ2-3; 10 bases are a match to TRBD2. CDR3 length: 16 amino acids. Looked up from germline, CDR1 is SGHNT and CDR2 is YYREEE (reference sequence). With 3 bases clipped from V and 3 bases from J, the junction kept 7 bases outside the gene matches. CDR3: CASSSPGLAMTDTQYF. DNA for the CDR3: TGTGCCAGCAGCTCCCCGGGACTAGCGATGACAGATACGCAGTATTTT.